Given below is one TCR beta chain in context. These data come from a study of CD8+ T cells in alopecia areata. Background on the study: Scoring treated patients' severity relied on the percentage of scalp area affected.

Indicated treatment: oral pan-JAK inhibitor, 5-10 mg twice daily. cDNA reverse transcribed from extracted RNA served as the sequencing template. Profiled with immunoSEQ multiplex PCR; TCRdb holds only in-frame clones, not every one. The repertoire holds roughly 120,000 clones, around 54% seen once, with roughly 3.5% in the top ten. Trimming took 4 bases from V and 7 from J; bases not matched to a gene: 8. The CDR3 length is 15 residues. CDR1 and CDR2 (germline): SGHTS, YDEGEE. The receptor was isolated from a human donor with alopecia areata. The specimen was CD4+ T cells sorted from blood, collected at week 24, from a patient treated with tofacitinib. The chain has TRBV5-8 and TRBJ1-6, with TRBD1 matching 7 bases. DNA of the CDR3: TGTGCCAGCAGCATACGACAGGGAGTGAATTCACCCCTCCACTTT. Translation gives CASSIRQGVNSPLHF.